These 17 T cell receptor beta chains were sequenced from one sample in a study of cytomegalovirus exposure and HLA in healthy donors. Vbeta (60) and Jbeta (13) primers were used in the PCR. Using immunoSEQ multiplex PCR, the repertoire was profiled, and TCRdb retains in-frame clones only, with some absent. The sample consists of 150,000 to 200,000 clones, under 90% of them appearing once. The sequencing input was PBMCs. These receptor sequences come from a young man in good health and CMV-seronegative.

V usage is TRBV6-5 and J usage is TRBJ2-7; possibly TRBD1 for D (6 bases). Germline V gene lookup returns CDR1 MNHEY and CDR2 SVGAGI. The CDR3 length is 14 residues. Trimming shortened V by 5 bases and J by 1 base, and 12 bases separated the two germline ends. CDR3 sequence reads: CASSNRERSYEQYF. In nucleotides, the CDR3 is TGTGCCAGCAGTAACAGGGAGAGATCCTACGAGCAGTACTTC.

This clone was counted a single time. The chain links TRBV15 to TRBJ1-5; the match to TRBD1 covers 10 bases. CDR3 length: 15 residues. The V segment lost 3 bases and the J segment 3 bases; nucleotides outside the gene matches: 2. The V gene's germline CDR1 is LNHNV and CDR2 YYDKDF (reference sequence). This CDR3 reads CATSSGTGANQPQHF. For the CDR3, the DNA is TGTGCCACCAGCAGCGGGACAGGGGCCAATCAGCCCCAGCATTTT. Based on the CDR3 plus reference TRBV15 and TRBJ1-5, the full variable domain is DAMVIQNPRYQVTQFGKPVTLSCSQTLNHNVMYWYQQKSSQAPKLLFHYYDKDFNNEADTPDNFQSRRPNTSFCFLDIRSPGLGDTAMYLCATSSGTGANQPQHFGDGTRLSIL.

This chain joins TRBV2 and TRBJ2-3; 7 nucleotides line up with TRBD2. In germline, CDR1 is SNHLY, CDR2 FYNNEI. Germline trimming cut 4 bases from V and 3 bases from J; bases unmatched to any gene: 13. The CDR3 is 17 residues long. CDR3 in amino acids: CASSADPSGPLTDTQYF. CDR3 bases: TGTGCCAGCAGTGCGGATCCTAGCGGCCCCTTGACAGATACGCAGTATTTT.

This clone was counted only a few times. The rearrangement links TRBV5-6 to TRBJ2-7, with 8 bases identical to TRBD1. Trimming took 4 bases from V and 2 from J; bases not matched to a gene: 11. The CDR3 runs 16 residues. Germline-derived CDR1 and CDR2 are SGHDT and YYEEEE. The CDR3 nucleotides are TGTGCCAGCAGCCCATCCAGGACAGGGAGAACCTACGAGCAGTACTTC. It codes for CASSPSRTGRTYEQYF. Based on the CDR3 plus reference TRBV5-6 and TRBJ2-7, the full variable domain is DAGVTQSPTHLIKTRGQQVTLRCSPKSGHDTVSWYQQALGQGPQFIFQYYEEEERQRGNFPDRFSGHQFPNYSSELNVNALLLGDSALYLCASSPSRTGRTYEQYFGPGTRLTVT.

This sequence joins TRBV4-2 and TRBJ2-4; 9 positions match TRBD2. There are 17 residues in the CDR3. The germline V gene encodes CDR1 LGHNA and CDR2 YNFKEQ. The V gene end was trimmed by 1 base and the J gene end by 8 bases; junction bases not matched to a gene: 12. The chain's CDR3 is CASSQGLGGGGAYIQYF. In DNA, the CDR3 is TGTGCCAGCAGCCAAGGACTTGGGGGCGGGGGGGCATACATTCAGTACTTC.

The table lists this clone with a count of one. The chain has TRBV11-2 and TRBJ2-5; 8 nucleotides align to TRBD1. The germline V gene has CDR1 SGHAT and CDR2 FQNNGV. The CDR3 is made up of 15 amino acids. V lost 7 bases and J lost 2; bases outside the gene matches: 9. The CDR3 region has the DNA TGTGCCAGCACACAGGGGGGTTGGGGGCAAGAGACCCAGTACTTC. Its protein product is CASTQGGWGQETQYF.

This chain joins TRBV7-9 and TRBJ1-3; 9 bases align to TRBD1. Germline V gene sequence: CDR1 SEHNR, CDR2 FQNEAQ (reference sequence). V dropped 5 bases and J dropped 6; count of bases not matched to a gene: 8. This CDR3 is built from 15 residues. CDR3 region: CASSQGQGLPNTIYF. CDR3 coding DNA: TGTGCCAGCAGCCAGGGACAGGGCTTACCAAACACCATATATTTT.

The chain combines TRBV28 with TRBJ2-1, with D uncertain. Per germline, CDR1 MDHEN and CDR2 SYDVKM. The CDR3 has 13 residues. The V gene lost 6 bases and the J gene lost 4 bases, with 10 bases spanning the gap. Here the CDR3 reads CASSPLTYNEQFF. Here the CDR3 DNA reads TGTGCCAGCAGCCCCCTAACGTACAATGAGCAGTTCTTC.

The CDR3 region has the DNA TGCGCCAGCAGCCTGAGGGGGCCCCACGAGCAGTACTTC. Its protein product is CASSLRGPHEQYF. This chain links TRBV5-1 with TRBJ2-5, with 7 bases matching TRBD1. The better agreement between TRBJ2-7 and the DNA end casts doubt on the J call. The CDR3 is made up of 13 amino acids. Germline loops: CDR1 SGHRS, CDR2 YFSETQ.

The V gene is TRBV29-1, the J gene TRBJ1-1, with D tentatively TRBD1 (5 bases). The CDR3 loop spans 13 amino acids. Trimming left V 3 bases short and J 5 bases short, with 13 bases between. The V gene's germline CDR1 is SQVTM and CDR2 ANQGSEA. The CDR3 DNA reads as TGCAGCGTTGAGAAGGGACGGGGGACTGAAGCTTTCTTT. It yields the protein CSVEKGRGTEAFF.

The rearrangement joins TRBV29-1 to TRBJ2-7, with no clear D. The germline V gene encodes CDR1 SQVTM and CDR2 ANQGSEA. The length of the CDR3 is 11 residues. Deletions cut 4 bases from V and 4 bases from J, with 8 bases between. The CDR3 reads CSVVIGYEQYF. CDR3 bases: TGCAGCGTTGTGATCGGTTACGAGCAGTACTTC.

This clone was observed once. The rearrangement joins TRBV5-1 to TRBJ2-7; TRBD2 matches 12 bases. This CDR3 spans 17 amino acids. V was clipped by 0 bases and J by 2 bases; unmatched bases: 6. Germline values: CDR1 SGHRS, CDR2 YFSETQ. The CDR3: CASSLGLAGVRAYEQYF. The CDR3 DNA reads as TGCGCCAGCAGCTTGGGACTAGCGGGAGTTAGGGCCTACGAGCAGTACTTC.

The chain combines TRBV6-5 with TRBJ2-5, with 7 nucleotides matching TRBD1. V shed 2 bases, J shed 3 bases, and the junction held 0 bases outside the gene matches. Germline lookup yields CDR1 MNHEY and CDR2 SVGAGI. This CDR3 is 13 amino acids long. CDR3 residues: CASSYGTEETQYF. The CDR3 bases are TGTGCCAGCAGTTACGGGACAGAAGAGACCCAGTACTTC.

The chain links TRBV10-3 to TRBJ2-3, with 8 bases fitting TRBD1. This CDR3 is built from 17 residues. V was pared by 2 bases and J by 4 bases, with 11 bases of the junction left unmatched. Germline V gene data show CDR1 as ENHRY and CDR2 as SYGVKD. The CDR3 reads CAISEDLGTGGADTQYF. The DNA for the CDR3 is TGTGCCATCAGTGAGGATTTGGGGACAGGTGGTGCAGATACGCAGTATTTT.

V and J are TRBV7-2 and TRBJ2-3, with 7 bases that match TRBD2. The V segment lost 5 bases and the J segment 1 base; nucleotides outside the gene matches: 9. From germline, CDR1 is SGHTA and CDR2 FQGNSA. The CDR3 contains 16 residues. The CDR3 bases are TGTGCCAGCAGCCCCCGGGGAGGGCCACGCACAGATACGCAGTATTTT. It is translated as CASSPRGGPRTDTQYF. Together with reference TRBV7-2 and TRBJ2-3, the CDR3 gives the full variable domain: GAGVSQSPSNKVTEKGKDVELRCDPISGHTALYWYRQSLGQGLEFLIYFQGNSAPDKSGLPSDRFSAERTGGSVSTLTIQRTQQEDSAVYLCASSPRGGPRTDTQYFGPGTRLTVL.

Only a few counts were recorded for this clone. DNA of the CDR3: TGTGCCAGCACCTTGGACAGGGGATATCCCCAGCATTTT. This translates into CASTLDRGYPQHF. The chain joins TRBV6-1 to TRBJ1-5; 9 bases line up with TRBD1. The CDR3 runs to 13 residues. V shed 7 bases, J shed 10 bases, and the junction held 8 bases outside the gene matches. Germline V gene lookup returns CDR1 MNHNS and CDR2 SASEGT.

This chain links TRBV11-2 with TRBJ1-1; 7 bases align to TRBD1. The CDR3 covers 15 residues. J gave up 5 bases and V 5 bases, and 11 bases lay outside the gene matches. In germline, CDR1 is SGHAT, CDR2 FQNNGV. The CDR3 is CASSINLGGGTEAFF. The CDR3 DNA reads as TGTGCCAGCAGCATCAATTTAGGGGGCGGTACTGAAGCTTTCTTT.